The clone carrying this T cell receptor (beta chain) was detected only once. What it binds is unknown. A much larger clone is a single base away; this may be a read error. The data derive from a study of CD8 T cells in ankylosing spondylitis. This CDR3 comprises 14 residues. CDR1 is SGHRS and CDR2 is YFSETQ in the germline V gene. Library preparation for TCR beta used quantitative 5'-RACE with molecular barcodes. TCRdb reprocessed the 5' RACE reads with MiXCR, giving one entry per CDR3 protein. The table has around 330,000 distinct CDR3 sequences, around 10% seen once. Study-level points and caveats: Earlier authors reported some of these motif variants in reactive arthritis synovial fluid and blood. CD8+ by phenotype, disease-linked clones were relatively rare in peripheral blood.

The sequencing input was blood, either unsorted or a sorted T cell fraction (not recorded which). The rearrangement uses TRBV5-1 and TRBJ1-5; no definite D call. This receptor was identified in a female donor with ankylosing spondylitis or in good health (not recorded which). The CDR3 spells CASSPDISNQPQPF. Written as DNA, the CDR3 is TGCGCCAGCAGCCCCGACATTTCCAATCAGCCCCAGCCTTTT.